The rows below give T cell receptor beta chains drawn from one sample of a study of Ad26.COV2.S vaccination and SARS-CoV-2 variants. Data came from immunoSEQ multiplex PCR; TCRdb stores just in-frame clones and leaves some out. The sample comprises fewer than 800,000 clones, 80% to 90% of which are singletons, and approximately 1.5% rests with the top ten. The sample here was peripheral blood, taken in a trial of Ad26.COV2.S vaccine versus placebo. Source of these receptors: a person between 18 and 60 years old who received the Ad26.COV2.S COVID-19 vaccine or a placebo. Each CDR3 is given with its conserved first and last residue. D genes are given only for firm matches. Clone size is shown for a subset of rows, as once, few, many or a class of expanded clone.

abundance,j_gene,d_gene,v_gene,CDR3nt,CDR3aa
.,TRBJ2-3,.,TRBV30,TGTGCCTGGAGGGCCCAGGGGCCCACAGATACGCAGTATTTT,CAWRAQGPTDTQYF
.,TRBJ1-5,.,TRBV9,TGTGCCAGCAGCGCCACGGGACAAAGCAATCAGCCCCAGCATTTT,CASSATGQSNQPQHF
.,TRBJ1-4,TRBD1,TRBV24-1,TGTGCCACCAGTGATTTCGCCGGGACAGGGGGCTGTGAAAAACTGTTTTTT,CATSDFAGTGGCEKLFF
few,TRBJ1-3,.,TRBV29-1,TGCAGCGTTCTTGGGGGAGCATACGGAAACACCATATATTTT,CSVLGGAYGNTIYF
once,TRBJ2-6,TRBD1,TRBV7-6,TGTGCCAGCAGCTCGGGGACAGGGGCGACCTGGGCCAACGTCCTGACTTTC,CASSSGTGATWANVLTF
once,TRBJ2-2,TRBD2,TRBV7-8,TGTGCCAGCAGCCGGCACGGGACTAGCGAAAACACCGGGGAGCTGTTTTTT,CASSRHGTSENTGELFF
.,TRBJ2-2,.,TRBV19,TGTGCCAGTAGTTGGGACGGTTACACCGGGGAGCTGTTTTTT,CASSWDGYTGELFF
few,TRBJ1-6,.,TRBV12-3/TRBV12-4,TGTGCCAGCGGGAGCAGACATAATTCACCCCTCCACTTT,CASGSRHNSPLHF
.,TRBJ2-1,.,TRBV18,TGTGCCAGCTCTACAAGCTCCTACAATGAGCAGTTCTTC,CASSTSSYNEQFF
.,TRBJ1-3,.,TRBV5-4,TGTGCCAGCAGCTCCCTCTCGGGAAACACCATATATTTT,CASSSLSGNTIYF
.,TRBJ1-2,TRBD1,TRBV9,TGTGCCAGCAGCGGACTCTCCGGGACAGGCTATGGCTACACCTTC,CASSGLSGTGYGYTF
.,TRBJ2-6,.,TRBV7-8,TGTGCCAGCAGCTTAGACATATTTGGGGCCAACGTCCTGACTTTC,CASSLDIFGANVLTF